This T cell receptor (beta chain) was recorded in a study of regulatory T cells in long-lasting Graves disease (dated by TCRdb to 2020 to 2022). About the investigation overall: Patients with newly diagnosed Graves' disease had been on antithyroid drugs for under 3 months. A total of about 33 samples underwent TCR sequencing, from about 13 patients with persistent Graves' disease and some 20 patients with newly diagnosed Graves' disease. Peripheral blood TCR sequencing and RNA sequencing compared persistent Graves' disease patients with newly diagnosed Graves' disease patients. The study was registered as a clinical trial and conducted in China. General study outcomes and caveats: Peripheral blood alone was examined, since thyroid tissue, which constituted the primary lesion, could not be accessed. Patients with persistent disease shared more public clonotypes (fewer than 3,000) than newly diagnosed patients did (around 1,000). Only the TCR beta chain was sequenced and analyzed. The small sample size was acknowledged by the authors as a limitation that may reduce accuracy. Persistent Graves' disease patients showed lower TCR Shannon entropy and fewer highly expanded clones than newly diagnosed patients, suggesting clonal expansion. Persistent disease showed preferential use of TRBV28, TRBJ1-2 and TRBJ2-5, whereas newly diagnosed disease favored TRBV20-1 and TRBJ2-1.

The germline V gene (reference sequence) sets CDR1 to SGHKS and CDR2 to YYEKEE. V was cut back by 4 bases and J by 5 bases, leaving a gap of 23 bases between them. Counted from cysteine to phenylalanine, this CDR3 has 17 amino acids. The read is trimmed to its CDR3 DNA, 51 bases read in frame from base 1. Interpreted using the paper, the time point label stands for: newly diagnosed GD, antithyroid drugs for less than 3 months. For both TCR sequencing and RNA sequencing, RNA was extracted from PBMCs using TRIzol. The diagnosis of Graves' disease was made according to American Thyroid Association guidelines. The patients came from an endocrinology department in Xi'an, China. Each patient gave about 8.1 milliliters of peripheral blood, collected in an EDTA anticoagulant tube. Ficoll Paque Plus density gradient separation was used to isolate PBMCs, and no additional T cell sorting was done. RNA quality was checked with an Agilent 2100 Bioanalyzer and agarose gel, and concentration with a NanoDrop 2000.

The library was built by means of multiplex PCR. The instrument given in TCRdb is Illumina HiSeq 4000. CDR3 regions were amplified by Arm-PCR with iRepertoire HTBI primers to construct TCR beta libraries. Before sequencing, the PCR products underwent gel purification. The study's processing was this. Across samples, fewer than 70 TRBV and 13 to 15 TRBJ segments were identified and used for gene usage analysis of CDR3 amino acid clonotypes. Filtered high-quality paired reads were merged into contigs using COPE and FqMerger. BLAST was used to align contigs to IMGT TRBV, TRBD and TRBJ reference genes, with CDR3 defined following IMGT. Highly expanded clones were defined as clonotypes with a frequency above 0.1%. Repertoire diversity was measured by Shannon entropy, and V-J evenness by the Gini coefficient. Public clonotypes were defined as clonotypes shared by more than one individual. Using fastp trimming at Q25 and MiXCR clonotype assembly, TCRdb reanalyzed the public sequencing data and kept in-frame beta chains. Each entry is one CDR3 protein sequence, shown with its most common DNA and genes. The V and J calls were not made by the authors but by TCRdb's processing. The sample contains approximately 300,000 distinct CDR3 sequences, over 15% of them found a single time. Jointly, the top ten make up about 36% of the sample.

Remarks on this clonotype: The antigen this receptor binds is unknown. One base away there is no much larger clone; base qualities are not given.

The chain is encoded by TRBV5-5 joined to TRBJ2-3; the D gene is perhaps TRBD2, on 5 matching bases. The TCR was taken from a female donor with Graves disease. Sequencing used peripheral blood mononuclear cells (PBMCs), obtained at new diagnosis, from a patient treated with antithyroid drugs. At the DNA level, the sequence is TGTGCCAGCAGCGTGCGAAGGATGGTAGCGCCGAGAGATACGCAGTATTTT. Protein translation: CASSVRRMVAPRDTQYF.